This T cell receptor beta chain was profiled in a study of a mutant IDH1 vaccine in newly diagnosed glioma. This clone turned up a few times. Its cognate antigen is unknown. The time point: week 11, during vaccination. Topical imiquimod was applied with each vaccine dose, which held 300 ug of mutant IDH1 20-mer peptide. Clones were sequenced by immunoSEQ multiplex PCR, and TCRdb holds only the in-frame ones, with some missing. Of some 26,000 clones in the sample, around 70% are singletons; the top ten hold 11%. This specimen was peripheral blood mononuclear cells (PBMCs), taken from a glioma patient whose treatment included an IDH1 peptide vaccine. This clonotype was sampled from a man between 18 and 29 years old with glioma. Some clones in this sample may be carry-over from other donors' samples.

The CDR3 spells CASSFTQNTEAFF. The CDR3 DNA is TGTGCCAGCAGCTTTACTCAGAACACTGAAGCTTTCTTT. The chain carries TRBV11-3 and TRBJ1-1, with D uncertain. V shed 3 bases and J shed 1 base, with 6 bases lying between them. The CDR3 has 13 amino acids. Germline lookup yields CDR1 SGHNT and CDR2 YENEEA.